Following are 31 T cell receptor beta chains from one sample sequenced in a study of T cell changes during pregnancy in multiple sclerosis. Assay used: immunoSEQ multiplex PCR; TCRdb lists only in-frame clones, some missing. The sample includes 20,000 to 25,000 clones, approximately 90% seen only once; the top ten take 0.6% to 0.85%. The sequences come from CD4+ T cells from peripheral blood mononuclear cells, collected in the third trimester of pregnancy. The source is a female donor with multiple sclerosis, enrolled in a pregnancy study.

The chain links TRBV9 to TRBJ2-1; TRBD2 matches at 9 bases. The ends lost 0 bases at V and 0 bases at J; junction bases unmatched: 22. This CDR3 is built from 23 residues. CDR1 and CDR2 (germline): SGDLS, YYNGEE. CDR3 coding DNA: TGTGCCAGCAGCGTAGACGTGGGGCTAGCGGGGTTCTTGCCCCCAAGCTCCTACAATGAGCAGTTCTTC. This translates into CASSVDVGLAGFLPPSSYNEQFF. The whole variable domain, remainder taken from reference TRBV9 and TRBJ2-1, is DSGVTQTPKHLITATGQRVTLRCSPRSGDLSVYWYQQSLDQGLQFLIQYYNGEERAKGNILERFSAQQFPDLHSELNLSSLELGDSALYFCASSVDVGLAGFLPPSSYNEQFFGPGTRLTVL.

The genes are TRBV5-4 and TRBJ1-4, with 9 bases lining up with TRBD1. CDR3 length: 15 amino acids. V lost 3 bases, J lost 7 bases, and 7 bases stayed unmatched. Germline V gives CDR1 SGHNT, CDR2 YYREEE (reference sequence). CDR3 loop: CASSSRDRAFEKLFF. The DNA for the CDR3 is TGTGCCAGCAGCTCCCGGGACAGGGCATTTGAAAAACTGTTTTTT.

V is TRBV13 and J is TRBJ2-2; tentative D call: TRBD2 (5 bases). V lost 0 bases to trimming and J lost 6 bases, with 5 bases between them. CDR1 PRHDT and CDR2 FYEKMQ come from the germline V gene (reference sequence). CDR3 length: 13 amino acids. CDR3 residues: CASSLGGAGELFF. The CDR3 coding sequence is TGTGCCAGCAGCTTAGGGGGAGCCGGGGAGCTGTTTTTT. The whole variable domain, remainder taken from reference TRBV13 and TRBJ2-2, is AAGVIQSPRHLIKEKRETATLKCYPIPRHDTVYWYQQGPGQDPQFLISFYEKMQSDKGSIPDRFSAQQFSDYHSELNMSSLELGDSALYFCASSLGGAGELFFGEGSRLTVL.

V usage is TRBV5-1 and J usage is TRBJ1-3; D is perhaps TRBD1 (5 bases). V lost 3 bases and J lost 1, with 8 bases in between. CDR1 is SGHRS and CDR2 is YFSETQ in the germline V gene. The length of the CDR3 is 14 residues. The CDR3 is CASSWGGSGNTIYF. The DNA of the CDR3 is TGCGCCAGCAGCTGGGGGGGGTCTGGAAACACCATATATTTT.

In this sample, this clone turned up a few times. The J gene is TRBJ2-7, the V gene TRBV5-1; 8 bases map to TRBD1. V was clipped by 4 bases and J by 5 bases; unmatched bases: 8. The CDR3 length is 14 residues. CDR1 and CDR2 from the germline V gene are SGHRS and YFSETQ. This CDR3 reads CASSLGQGVDEQYF. CDR3 nucleotide sequence: TGCGCCAGCAGCCTCGGACAGGGAGTCGACGAGCAGTACTTC.

The V call is TRBV28, the J call TRBJ1-2; weak D call: TRBD1 (5 bases). Germline assignment: CDR1 MDHEN and CDR2 SYDVKM. This CDR3 is built from 12 residues. V lost 8 bases and J 4 bases, leaving 11 bases between the germline ends. CDR3 protein: CASRPGGYGYTF. CDR3 coding DNA: TGTGCCAGCCGACCGGGGGGCTATGGCTACACCTTC.

J is TRBJ1-2 and V is TRBV30, with unresolved D. CDR3 length equals 12 residues. V lost 7 bases and J 1 base, leaving 10 bases between the germline ends. Germline values: CDR1 GTSNPN, CDR2 SVGIG (reference sequence). The CDR3 spells CALRQINYGYTF. CDR3 nucleotide sequence: TGTGCCTTAAGACAAATTAACTATGGCTACACCTTC.

The rearrangement links TRBV30 to TRBJ2-7, with a weak D call TRBD1 (5 bases). This CDR3 has 13 amino acids. Germline V gene data show CDR1 as GTSNPN and CDR2 as SVGIG (reference sequence). Trimming removed 0 bases from V and 3 bases from J, with 9 bases in between. The CDR3: CAWSVQVRYEQYF. The CDR3 nucleotides read TGTGCCTGGAGTGTACAGGTCCGCTACGAGCAGTACTTC.

The genes are TRBV18 and TRBJ2-7; 8 nucleotides line up with TRBD2. With V trimmed by 3 bases and J by 4 bases, 5 bases remained unmatched. The CDR3 is 14 residues long. Germline V gene data show CDR1 as KGHSH and CDR2 as LQKENI. This CDR3 reads CASSPSGVRYEQYF. The CDR3 DNA reads as TGTGCCAGCTCACCTAGCGGGGTAAGGTACGAGCAGTACTTC.

This clone has only a few counts. The gene calls are TRBV10-3 and TRBJ1-1; weak D call: TRBD1 (5 bases). There are 13 residues in the CDR3. V dropped 6 bases and J dropped 0 bases, with 8 bases sitting between them. The germline V gene has CDR1 ENHRY and CDR2 SYGVKD. The CDR3 here is CAIRKGMNTEAFF. In DNA, the CDR3 is TGTGCCATCAGAAAGGGGATGAACACTGAAGCTTTCTTT.

The chain employs TRBV19 and TRBJ1-1; the D gene is possibly TRBD1 (6 bases). The CDR3 contains 14 residues. Germline CDR1 reads LNHDA; CDR2 reads SQIVND (reference sequence). The ends were cut back, 4 bases at V and 6 bases at J, with 15 bases in the middle. The CDR3 spells CASSRTAGWAEAFF. The CDR3 nucleotides read TGTGCCAGTAGTAGGACAGCCGGGTGGGCTGAAGCTTTCTTT.

The chain links TRBV30 to TRBJ1-2, with a possible D match to TRBD1 (6 bases). The germline V gene has CDR1 GTSNPN and CDR2 SVGIG (reference sequence). Trimming removed 5 bases from V and 4 bases from J, with 11 bases in between. The CDR3 length is 12 residues. The CDR3 DNA follows: TGTGCCTGGTCCCGACAGGTCTATGGCTACACCTTC. It codes for CAWSRQVYGYTF.

The chain combines TRBV6-4 with TRBJ2-4, with D possibly being TRBD2 (5 bases). Trimming removed 0 bases at V and 4 bases at J, with 10 bases between. The V gene's germline CDR1 is MRHNA and CDR2 SNTAGT. This CDR3 contains 15 residues. CDR3 sequence reads: CASSDSNTGKNIQYF. The CDR3 nucleotides are TGTGCCAGCAGTGACTCGAATACGGGGAAAAACATTCAGTACTTC.

This sequence joins TRBV5-1 and TRBJ2-5; perhaps TRBD2 as D (5 bases). The CDR3 is made up of 13 amino acids. Trimming shortened V by 1 base and J by 4 bases, and 8 bases separated the two germline ends. Germline CDR1 and CDR2: SGHRS and YFSETQ. For the CDR3, the DNA is TGCGCCAGCAGCTTGTTAGGGAGAGAGACCCAGTACTTC. It encodes CASSLLGRETQYF. The whole variable domain, filled in from reference TRBV5-1 and TRBJ2-5, reads KAGVTQTPRYLIKTRGQQVTLSCSPISGHRSVSWYQQTPGQGLQFLFEYFSETQRNKGNFPGRFSGRQFSNSRSEMNVSTLELGDSALYLCASSLLGRETQYFGPGTRLLVL.

V and J are TRBV27 and TRBJ2-1; 9 nucleotides agree with TRBD1. Germline-derived CDR1 and CDR2 are MNHEY and SMNVEV (reference sequence). With V trimmed by 5 bases and J by 2 bases, 4 bases remained unmatched. This CDR3 is 15 amino acids long. As DNA, the CDR3 is TGTGCCAGCAGTAAAGACAGGGGGACCTACAATGAGCAGTTCTTC. Translation gives CASSKDRGTYNEQFF.

The chain is built from TRBV29-1 and TRBJ2-2; D is possibly TRBD1 (5 bases). The CDR3 runs to 15 residues. Germline loops: CDR1 SQVTM, CDR2 ANQGSEA. Trimming pared 6 bases from V and 0 bases from J, leaving 14 bases between. In DNA form, the CDR3 reads TGCAGCGTCATGGGGCACGGACCGAACACCGGGGAGCTGTTTTTT. It is translated as CSVMGHGPNTGELFF.

The genes are TRBV6-5 and TRBJ1-2; D call uncertain. Trimming stripped 5 bases from V and 5 bases from J, with 15 bases between. The CDR3 runs to 14 residues. Per the germline V gene, CDR1 is MNHEY and CDR2 is SVGAGI. CDR3 residues: CASSRLELGYGYTF. CDR3 sequence (DNA): TGTGCCAGCAGTCGGTTGGAGCTCGGGTATGGCTACACCTTC.

The chain joins TRBV6-5 to TRBJ1-2, with 7 bases identical to TRBD1. The CDR3 runs 16 residues. Germline values: CDR1 MNHEY, CDR2 SVGAGI. V lost 4 bases, J lost 2 bases, and 10 bases stayed unmatched. The CDR3 reads CASSLARQGLNYGYTF. The CDR3 nucleotides are TGTGCCAGCAGTTTGGCCCGACAGGGTTTGAACTATGGCTACACCTTC.

J is TRBJ1-5 and V is TRBV6-6; 8 bases match TRBD1. V lost 8 bases, J lost 4 bases, and 4 bases stayed unmatched. This CDR3 has 13 residues. In germline, CDR1 is MNHNY, CDR2 SVGAGI (reference sequence). The CDR3 nucleotides are TGTGCCAGCGTACAGGGGGTAAATCAGCCCCAGCATTTT. Protein: CASVQGVNQPQHF.

The chain links TRBV14 to TRBJ1-1, with unresolved D. CDR1 and CDR2 from the germline V gene are SGHDN and FVKESK. V was pared by 0 bases and J by 1 base, with 3 bases between. The CDR3 totals 13 residues. The CDR3 region has the DNA TGTGCCAGCAGCCAAGACGGGAACACTGAAGCTTTCTTT. It codes for CASSQDGNTEAFF. The entire variable domain, with the rest obtained from reference TRBV14 and TRBJ1-1, is as follows: EAGVTQFPSHSVIEKGQTVTLRCDPISGHDNLYWYRRVMGKEIKFLLHFVKESKQDESGMPNNRFLAERTGGTYSTLKVQPAELEDSGVYFCASSQDGNTEAFFGQGTRLTVV.

The chain has TRBV9 and TRBJ2-1, with D maybe TRBD1 (7 bases). V shed 4 bases and J shed 7 bases, with 21 bases lying between them. Germline CDR1 SGDLS, CDR2 YYNGEE. This CDR3 has 16 amino acids. CDR3: CASSSRTGLPVNEQFF. As DNA, the CDR3 is TGTGCCAGCAGCTCTCGGACAGGACTACCTGTGAATGAGCAGTTCTTC. The full variable domain, with the rest looked up from reference TRBV9 and TRBJ2-1, is DSGVTQTPKHLITATGQRVTLRCSPRSGDLSVYWYQQSLDQGLQFLIQYYNGEERAKGNILERFSAQQFPDLHSELNLSSLELGDSALYFCASSSRTGLPVNEQFFGPGTRLTVL.

The chain joins TRBV7-9 to TRBJ1-4; D not certain. This CDR3 has 17 residues. Trimming took 1 base from V and 7 from J, leaving 19 bases between them. Germline V gene data show CDR1 as SEHNR and CDR2 as FQNEAQ (reference sequence). CDR3 loop: CASSLGRVVVHPEKLFF. The CDR3 nucleotides read TGTGCCAGCAGCTTAGGGAGAGTTGTGGTACACCCTGAAAAACTGTTTTTT. The full variable domain, in which reference TRBV7-9 and TRBJ1-4 provide the parts outside the CDR3, is DTGVSQNPRHKITKRGQNVTFRCDPISEHNRLYWYRQTLGQGPEFLTYFQNEAQLEKSRLLSDRFSAERPKGSFSTLEIQRTEQGDSAMYLCASSLGRVVVHPEKLFFGSGTQLSVL.

This chain links TRBV28 with TRBJ1-4; a possible D gene is TRBD1 (5 bases). V lost 3 bases and J lost 0, with 8 bases in between. This CDR3 is built from 15 residues. Germline lookup yields CDR1 MDHEN and CDR2 SYDVKM. The CDR3 DNA reads as TGTGCCAGCAGTTTTCAGGGTGCAACTAATGAAAAACTGTTTTTT. Protein sequence: CASSFQGATNEKLFF.

The CDR3 here is CASSLGYVLSTGETQYF. The CDR3 nucleotides read TGTGCCAGCAGCTTAGGTTATGTACTCTCGACGGGGGAGACCCAGTACTTC. The chain recombines TRBV7-9 with TRBJ2-5; possibly TRBD2 for D (5 bases). This CDR3 is 17 amino acids long. Germline-derived CDR1 and CDR2 are SEHNR and FQNEAQ (reference sequence). With 1 base removed from V and 5 bases from J, the gap between germline ends came to 20 bases. Complete variable domain (other parts from reference TRBV7-9 and TRBJ2-5): DTGVSQNPRHKITKRGQNVTFRCDPISEHNRLYWYRQTLGQGPEFLTYFQNEAQLEKSRLLSDRFSAERPKGSFSTLEIQRTEQGDSAMYLCASSLGYVLSTGETQYFGPGTRLLVL.

The chain has TRBV7-6 and TRBJ2-1; 12 nucleotides line up with TRBD2. This CDR3 has 15 amino acids. The V segment lost 2 bases and the J segment 15 bases; nucleotides outside the gene matches: 11. From germline, CDR1 is SGHVS and CDR2 FNYEAQ. CDR3 amino acids: CASSLLWASGGARFF. In DNA form, the CDR3 reads TGTGCCAGCAGCTTACTCTGGGCTAGCGGGGGGGCTCGGTTCTTC.

The J gene is TRBJ1-2, the V gene TRBV5-1, with 10 positions matching TRBD1. With 3 bases clipped from V and 0 bases from J, the junction kept 17 bases outside the gene matches. The CDR3 is 20 residues long. The germline gives CDR1 SGHRS, CDR2 YFSETQ. CDR3 region: CASSSGVLGGQGRSNYGYTF. Written as DNA, the CDR3 is TGCGCCAGCAGCTCTGGAGTATTGGGGGGACAGGGGCGATCTAACTATGGCTACACCTTC.

The chain is built from TRBV9 and TRBJ1-2; tentatively, D is TRBD1 (6 bases). The CDR3 sequence is 14 residues long. The germline V gene has CDR1 SGDLS and CDR2 YYNGEE. Trimming pared 0 bases from V and 8 bases from J, leaving 14 bases between. CDR3 in amino acids: CASSVVSGVGGYTF. In DNA, the CDR3 is TGTGCCAGCAGCGTAGTTTCAGGGGTAGGCGGCTACACCTTC.

This rearrangement joins TRBV10-3 to TRBJ1-5; D gene unclear. The V end lost 4 bases, the J end lost 0 bases, and 4 bases lay between the germline ends. The CDR3 has 13 residues. Germline V lookup: CDR1 ENHRY, CDR2 SYGVKD. This CDR3 is CAISVGSNQPQHF. CDR3 DNA sequence: TGTGCCATCAGTGTCGGTAGCAATCAGCCCCAGCATTTT.

CDR3 sequence reads: CASSEVAGGRTGELFF. DNA of the CDR3: TGTGCCAGCAGTGAGGTAGCGGGGGGGCGGACCGGGGAGCTGTTTTTT. V is TRBV2 and J is TRBJ2-2; 11 positions agree with TRBD2. CDR3 length: 16 residues. V trimming: 3 bases; J trimming: 5 bases; junction bases outside the gene matches: 5. Germline V gene data show CDR1 as SNHLY and CDR2 as FYNNEI. Drawing the rest from reference TRBV2 and TRBJ2-2, the complete variable domain is EPEVTQTPSHQVTQMGQEVILRCVPISNHLYFYWYRQILGQKVEFLVSFYNNEISEKSEIFDDQFSVERPDGSNFTLKIRSTKLEDSAMYFCASSEVAGGRTGELFFGEGSRLTVL.

The chain uses TRBV10-3 and TRBJ2-7; D is perhaps TRBD1 (6 bases). Trimming stripped 3 bases from V and 5 bases from J, with 14 bases between. Germline CDR1 and CDR2: ENHRY and SYGVKD. This CDR3 comprises 14 residues. The CDR3 loop is CAISEQGDADEQYF. The CDR3 region has the DNA TGTGCCATCAGTGAACAGGGTGACGCTGACGAGCAGTACTTC.

The gene calls are TRBV7-2 and TRBJ2-1; the D is unclear. The V gene lost 2 bases and the J gene lost 6 bases, with 11 bases spanning the gap. The CDR3 loop spans 14 amino acids. Germline V gene data show CDR1 as SGHTA and CDR2 as FQGNSA. As DNA, the CDR3 is TGTGCCAGCAGCTTATATGCGTCGCCCAATGAGCAGTTCTTC. Protein sequence: CASSLYASPNEQFF.